This TCR beta chain was sequenced in a study of T cell responses to AZD1222 COVID-19 vaccine. This clone showed up just once. Repertoires were generated with immunoSEQ multiplex PCR, while TCRdb's copy carries only in-frame clones and drops some. Of about 180,000 clones listed, 94% are singletons. V lost 4 bases and J 4 bases, leaving 16 bases between the germline ends. The CDR3 runs to 15 residues. Germline CDR1 reads MNHNY; CDR2 reads SVGAGI (reference sequence). The TCR originated in an adult who received the AZD1222 COVID-19 vaccine. The chain carries TRBV6-6 and TRBJ1-1; D unclear. This specimen consisted of peripheral blood, obtained 28 days after the second AZD1222 dose. CDR3 DNA sequence: TGTGCCAGCAGTTCCCCCCCCTGGGTGAGCACTGAAGCTTTCTTT. Protein: CASSSPPWVSTEAFF.